The present T cell receptor beta chain was sequenced within a study of response to subunit inactivated influenza vaccine. TCRdb called the RT-PCR reads again in MiXCR, with one record for every CDR3 protein. The sample contains fewer than 800,000 distinct CDR3 sequences, roughly 14% of which appear only once. Regarding the study as a whole: Authors suggested each seasonal flu vaccination may recruit only limited numbers of new T cells.

This clonotype was observed many times. Its antigen is unknown. This sequence was found in a middle-aged man who received an inactivated influenza vaccine. Here the sequenced sample was PBMCs from blood, taken 11 to 12 days after vaccination.

The CDR3 loop is CSGSGRSYNEQFF. The CDR3 DNA reads as TGCAGCGGCAGCGGGCGATCCTACAATGAGCAGTTCTTC. The chain combines TRBV29-1 with TRBJ2-1; D might be TRBD2 (6 bases). V gave up 7 bases and J gave up 1 base, with 11 bases separating them. Germline V gene sequence: CDR1 SQVTM, CDR2 ANQGSEA. The CDR3 runs 13 residues.